These 21 T cell receptor beta chains came from one sample sequenced in a study of regulatory T cells in long-lasting Graves disease. As for time point: persistent/refractory GD, antithyroid drugs over 5 years with positive TRAb. From RNA extracted from PBMCs, the TCR library was made. Sequencing libraries for TCR beta were prepared with iRepertoire HTBI primers and Arm-PCR of CDR3 regions. TCRdb re-analysed the multiplex PCR reads in MiXCR, keeping a single row per CDR3 protein. The sample consists of more than 350,000 distinct CDR3 sequences, roughly a fifth of them appearing once. The material was peripheral blood mononuclear cells (PBMCs), obtained when the disease was refractory, from a patient treated with antithyroid drugs. Receptors were obtained from a female donor with Graves disease.

This clonotype has ten or more counts. The chain is built from TRBV6-1 and TRBJ1-5; weak D call: TRBD1 (5 bases). Germline V gene sequence: CDR1 MNHNS, CDR2 SASEGT. The CDR3 contains 15 residues. V shed 6 bases and J shed 5 bases, with 17 bases lying between them. The CDR3 reads CASSQSGAGYQPQHF. CDR3 in DNA: TGTGCCAGCAGCCAGAGTGGGGCCGGGTATCAGCCCCAGCATTTT.

This clonotype was detected many times. The chain employs TRBV29-1 and TRBJ1-2; TRBD1 is a possible D gene (5 bases). Looked up from germline, CDR1 is SQVTM and CDR2 is ANQGSEA. V lost 1 base to trimming and J lost 4 bases, with 10 bases between them. The CDR3 is made up of 13 amino acids. The CDR3 DNA reads TGCAGCGTTGAAGGTGGGGGGGGCTATGGCTACACCTTC. Translated, it gives CSVEGGGGYGYTF. The variable domain in full, completed from reference TRBV29-1 and TRBJ1-2, reads SAVISQKPSRDICQRGTSLTIQCQVDSQVTMMFWYRQQPGQSLTLIATANQGSEATYESGFVIDKFPISRPNLTFSTLTVSNMSPEDSSIYLCSVEGGGGYGYTFGSGTRLTVV.

The sample holds many counts of this clonotype. The genes are TRBV2 and TRBJ1-3; D unclear. Germline V gene lookup returns CDR1 SNHLY and CDR2 FYNNEI. The ends were cut back, 6 bases at V and 0 bases at J, with 9 bases in the middle. The CDR3 covers 14 residues. The CDR3 bases are TGTGCCAGCAGCGCGGACCGCTCTGGAAACACCATATATTTT. Translation gives CASSADRSGNTIYF.

On this clonotype itself: A much larger clone lies one base from this, so it may be a read error. V is TRBV15 and J is TRBJ2-1; tentative D call: TRBD2 (6 bases). The germline CDR1 and CDR2 sequences are LNHNV and YYDKDF (reference sequence). The CDR3 has 16 residues. Trimming removed 0 bases from V and 4 bases from J, with 13 bases in between. The DNA for the CDR3 is TGTGCCACCAGCAGAGATCGGCTAGCGCCATACAATGAGCAGTTCTTC. Translating it yields CATSRDRLAPYNEQFF. Drawing the rest from reference TRBV15 and TRBJ2-1, the complete variable domain is DAMVIQNPRYQVTQFGKPVTLSCSQTLNHNVMYWYQQKSSQAPKLLFHYYDKDFNNEADTPDNFQSRRPNTSFCFLDIRSPGLGDTAMYLCATSRDRLAPYNEQFFGPGTRLTVL.

This clonotype has at least ten counts. This chain uses TRBV6-5 with TRBJ1-5; D gene ambiguous. V dropped 2 bases and J dropped 3 bases, with 8 bases sitting between them. The length of the CDR3 is 14 residues. Germline lookup yields CDR1 MNHEY and CDR2 SVGAGI. The CDR3 bases are TGTGCCAGCAGTTACGTGCAGGACAATCAGCCCCAGCATTTT. Translation: CASSYVQDNQPQHF.

The table lists this clonotype with a few counts. The chain combines TRBV6-2 or TRBV6-3 with TRBJ1-3; D remains ambiguous. The V gene's germline CDR1 is MNHEY and CDR2 SVGEGT. CDR3 length equals 13 residues. V lost 6 bases, J lost 8 bases, and 14 bases lay in between. CDR3 amino acids: CASSNSAIDTIYF. CDR3 sequence (DNA): TGTGCCAGCAGCAACTCTGCAATAGACACCATATATTTT.

This clonotype was picked up many times. One end of the junction varies from germline; a read error may be responsible. CDR3 loop: CASSLLGPLGYGEAFF. For the CDR3, the DNA is TGTGCCAGCAGCTTATTGGGGCCATTAGGGTACGGTGAAGCTTTCTTT. This chain links TRBV28 with TRBJ1-1, with a weak D call TRBD1 (5 bases). The germline V gene has CDR1 MDHEN and CDR2 SYDVKM. CDR3 size: 16 residues.

This clonotype appeared many times. The V call is TRBV19, the J call TRBJ1-5; a possible D gene is TRBD1 (5 bases). Germline loops: CDR1 LNHDA, CDR2 SQIVND (reference sequence). The CDR3 extends over 15 amino acids. V was pared by 7 bases and J by 4 bases, with 17 bases between. For the CDR3, the DNA is TGTGCCAGTATCGAGGGGTTGGGATCAAATCAGCCCCAGCATTTT. Encoded protein: CASIEGLGSNQPQHF.

This clonotype was seen once. V and J are TRBV9 and TRBJ2-2, with 14 bases matching TRBD2. The CDR3 length is 17 residues. The V gene's germline CDR1 is SGDLS and CDR2 YYNGEE. Trimming removed 3 bases from V and 7 bases from J; junction bases left unmatched: 8. The CDR3 DNA follows: TGTGCCAGCAGCGCCCGACTAGCGGGAGGGCATATCGGGGAGCTGTTTTTT. Residues: CASSARLAGGHIGELFF.

This clonotype was recorded many times. The chain couples TRBV2 to TRBJ1-5, with D unclear. Germline loops: CDR1 SNHLY, CDR2 FYNNEI. Trimming left V 8 bases short and J 5 bases short, with 13 bases between. This CDR3 spans 13 amino acids. The CDR3 loop reads CASRSLLYQPQHF. In DNA form, the CDR3 reads TGTGCCAGCCGATCGCTACTTTATCAGCCCCAGCATTTT.

The sample holds a few counts of this clonotype. The genes are TRBV10-1 and TRBJ2-2, with a weak D call TRBD1 (5 bases). Trimming pared 0 bases from V and 6 bases from J, leaving 8 bases between. The germline gives CDR1 WNHNN, CDR2 SYGVQD (reference sequence). The CDR3 contains 14 residues. The chain's CDR3 is CASSESTVPGELFF. For the CDR3, the DNA is TGCGCCAGCAGTGAGTCGACAGTCCCCGGGGAGCTGTTTTTT.

This clonotype was detected ten times or more. The V and J genes are TRBV28 and TRBJ2-2; D is ambiguous. This CDR3 contains 15 residues. Per the germline V gene, CDR1 is MDHEN and CDR2 is SYDVKM. V lost 2 bases to trimming and J lost 4 bases, with 11 bases between them. CDR3 nucleotide sequence: TGTGCCAGCAGTTTAGGCCCGAGGCCCACCGGGGAGCTGTTTTTT. This sequence encodes CASSLGPRPTGELFF.

This clonotype was observed a single time. The V call is TRBV28, the J call TRBJ2-1; 8 bases align to TRBD1. The CDR3 totals 13 residues. CDR1 is MDHEN, CDR2 SYDVKM, per germline. The ends lost 6 bases at V and 8 bases at J; junction bases unmatched: 6. This CDR3 is CASRAGTGYEQFF. The CDR3 DNA reads TGTGCCAGCAGGGCCGGGACAGGTTATGAGCAGTTCTTC.

At least ten counts were recorded for this clonotype. This chain connects TRBV10-3 to TRBJ1-1, with TRBD1 matching 7 bases. The CDR3 totals 15 residues. With 8 bases clipped from V and 1 base from J, the junction kept 10 bases outside the gene matches. CDR1 and CDR2 from the germline V gene are ENHRY and SYGVKD. The CDR3 protein is CAIAGRQGGNTEAFF. CDR3 in DNA: TGTGCCATCGCGGGTCGACAGGGAGGGAACACTGAAGCTTTCTTT.

As concerns this clonotype: A much larger clone differs from this one at a single base, so this may be a read error. The gene calls are TRBV11-2 and TRBJ2-7, with a weak D call TRBD2 (5 bases). Trimming pared 5 bases from V and 9 bases from J, leaving 14 bases between. Germline V gene sequence: CDR1 SGHAT, CDR2 FQNNGV. This CDR3 region has 12 residues. The DNA for the CDR3 is TGTGCCAGCAGCGTTAGCGAGAGATGGCAGTACTTC. Protein product: CASSVSERWQYF. Full variable domain (rest looked up from reference TRBV11-2 and TRBJ2-7): EAGVAQSPRYKIIEKRQSVAFWCNPISGHATLYWYQQILGQGPKLLIQFQNNGVVDDSQLPKDRFSAERLKGVDSTLKIQPAKLEDSAVYLCASSVSERWQYFGPGTRLTVT.

This clonotype was counted only a few times. The chain couples TRBV19 to TRBJ2-7; TRBD1 aligns across 7 bases. CDR1 and CDR2 (germline): LNHDA, SQIVND (reference sequence). V shed 1 base, J shed 7 bases, and the junction held 7 bases outside the gene matches. The CDR3 runs to 14 residues. For the CDR3, the DNA is TGTGCCAGTAGTATAGGTACAGGGGTCGGGGAGCAGTACTTC. It yields the protein CASSIGTGVGEQYF.

This clonotype was counted many times. V is TRBV28 and J is TRBJ2-2, with a tentative D call TRBD1 (6 bases). The V end lost 5 bases, the J end lost 4 bases, and 14 bases lay between the germline ends. There are 15 residues in the CDR3. Looked up from germline, CDR1 is MDHEN and CDR2 is SYDVKM. The CDR3 DNA sequence: TGTGCCAGCAGTGCCCCAGGGGCGGGCACCGGGGAGCTGTTTTTT. Translation gives CASSAPGAGTGELFF.

This clonotype was counted many times. V usage is TRBV7-2 and J usage is TRBJ1-2, with D possibly matching TRBD1 (6 bases). The CDR3 length is 15 residues. The V gene lost 0 bases and the J gene lost 3 bases, with 11 bases spanning the gap. Germline values: CDR1 SGHTA, CDR2 FQGNSA. CDR3 protein: CASSLAGGTYYGYTF. For the CDR3, the DNA is TGTGCCAGCAGCTTAGCAGGGGGGACGTACTATGGCTACACCTTC.

In this sample, this clonotype turned up many times. This sequence joins TRBV20-1 and TRBJ2-7, with D perhaps given as TRBD1 or TRBD2 (5 bases each). With 1 base removed from V and 2 bases from J, the gap between germline ends came to 9 bases. The CDR3 length is 13 residues. Germline lookup yields CDR1 DFQATT and CDR2 SNEGSKA (reference sequence). CDR3 sequence (DNA): TGCAGTGCTAGAGCGGGGCAGACCTACGAGCAGTACTTC. Translating gives CSARAGQTYEQYF.

In its sample, this clonotype was seen many times. The chain carries TRBV28 and TRBJ1-6, with a weak D call TRBD1 (5 bases). CDR1 is MDHEN and CDR2 is SYDVKM in the germline V gene. This CDR3 is built from 16 residues. The V end lost 6 bases, the J end lost 4 bases, and 16 bases lay between the germline ends. CDR3 nucleotides: TGTGCCAGCAGAGGCCAGGGAGAGGCTTATAATTCACCCCTCCACTTT. Amino acid sequence: CASRGQGEAYNSPLHF.

The gene calls are TRBV7-9 and TRBJ2-3; TRBD1 matches 9 bases. The V gene's germline CDR1 is SEHNR and CDR2 FQNEAQ (reference sequence). The CDR3 loop spans 16 amino acids. Trimming cost V 6 bases and J 4 bases; bases outside gene matches: 11. CDR3 amino acids: CASRIPGQGFADTQYF. The DNA for the CDR3 is TGTGCCAGCAGAATACCGGGACAGGGTTTCGCAGATACGCAGTATTTT. Using reference TRBV7-9 and TRBJ2-3 for the parts outside the CDR3, the full variable domain is DTGVSQNPRHKITKRGQNVTFRCDPISEHNRLYWYRQTLGQGPEFLTYFQNEAQLEKSRLLSDRFSAERPKGSFSTLEIQRTEQGDSAMYLCASRIPGQGFADTQYFGPGTRLTVL.